This T cell receptor (beta chain) originates from a study of blood T cell repertoires in COVID-19. The CDR3 has 16 amino acids. Germline CDR1 LNHDA, CDR2 SQIVND (reference sequence). V lost 10 bases, J lost 0 bases, and 14 bases stayed unmatched. All enrollees were roughly 18 to 89 years old and from about 24 US areas. As processed by the authors: Counts of nucleated cells, estimated from reference gene primer amplification, were obtained. Assay used: immunoSEQ multiplex PCR; TCRdb lists only in-frame clones, some missing. For V, J and clone size, that table is used; D and trimming come from the DNA. The repertoire consists of under 150,000 clones, with over 75% occurring once and the leading ten covering about 4%.

V usage is TRBV19 and J usage is TRBJ2-7; 8 nucleotides line up with TRBD2. This TCR derives from a man aged 45-65 years in a cohort exposed to, infected with or recovered from COVID-19 (not recorded which). Sample: PBMCs or T cells enriched from blood (not recorded which). CDR3: CATSAGGRAYSYEQYF. The CDR3 DNA follows: TGTGCCACCTCTGCGGGGGGAAGGGCTTACTCCTACGAGCAGTACTTC.